Listed below are T cell receptor beta chains from one sample, sequenced in a study of blood T cell repertoires in COVID-19. TCRdb's copy holds only in-frame clones and misses some; the assay was immunoSEQ multiplex PCR. The sample has fewer than 350,000 clones, approximately 90% seen once. The sequenced material came from peripheral blood. The source is a woman in her 30s with COVID-19, enrolled during active disease. Both conserved end residues are part of each CDR3. A D gene is named only where the DNA matches it firmly. Some rows mark clone size as missing; the rest say once, few, many or name a class of expanded clone.

>TRBV4-1|TRBD2|-|TRBJ2-1
CASSQAGGTYNEQFF
TGCGCCAGCAGCCAGGCGGGGGGAACCTACAATGAGCAGTTCTTC
>TRBV2|TRBD1|-|TRBJ1-1
CASSSAGTGDTEAFF
TGTGCCAGCAGTTCGGCCGGGACAGGGGATACTGAAGCTTTCTTT
>TRBV6-6|-|-|TRBJ2-2
CASRGGANTGELFF
TGTGCCAGCCGAGGGGGGGCGAACACCGGGGAGCTGTTTTTT
>TRBV7-8|-|-|TRBJ2-2
CASSLIRQATGELFF
TGTGCCAGCAGCTTAATCCGACAGGCCACCGGGGAGCTGTTTTTT
>TRBV30|TRBD1|-|TRBJ1-2
CALGQYDGYTF
TGTGCCTTGGGACAGTACGATGGCTACACCTTC
>TRBV23-1|-|-|TRBJ2-2
CASSRAPDAITGELFF
TGCGCCAGCAGTCGAGCGCCGGATGCTATCACCGGGGAGCTGTTTTTT
>TRBV18|TRBD2|-|TRBJ2-3
CASSPSGGRDTDTQYF
TGTGCCAGCTCACCCTCGGGGGGGCGCGACACAGATACGCAGTATTTT
>TRBV6-5|TRBD2|few|TRBJ2-2
CASSSGGAAGELFF
TGTGCCAGTTCTAGCGGGGGGGCGGCCGGGGAGCTGTTTTTT
>TRBV29-1|TRBD2|-|TRBJ2-3
CSVSGGTNTDTQYF
TGCAGCGTATCCGGGGGGACTAACACAGATACGCAGTATTTT
>TRBV19|-|-|TRBJ1-1
CASSTLGGTIPDKRAFF
TGTGCCAGTAGTACCCTGGGGGGAACGATCCCAGACAAAAGAGCTTTCTTT
>TRBV12-3/TRBV12-4|-|-|TRBJ1-6
CASSLRENSPLHF
TGTGCCAGCAGTTTAAGGGAGAATTCACCCCTCCACTTT
>TRBV29-1|-|-|TRBJ2-3
CSVEVGLWETTDTQYF
TGCAGCGTTGAAGTTGGTTTGTGGGAGACCACAGATACGCAGTATTTT
>TRBV6-5|-|-|TRBJ1-1
CASRRDTEAFF
TGTGCCAGCAGACGCGACACTGAAGCTTTCTTT
>TRBV11-3|-|-|TRBJ2-3
CASSLSPGITDTQYF
TGTGCCAGCAGCTTATCTCCCGGGATCACAGATACGCAGTATTTT
>TRBV5-1|-|few|TRBJ2-2
CASSFPRGDTGELFF
TGCGCCAGCAGCTTTCCCAGGGGAGACACCGGGGAGCTGTTTTTT
>TRBV5-4|TRBD1|once|TRBJ2-3
CASSLDRGTDTQYF
TGTGCCAGCAGCTTGGACAGGGGGACAGATACGCAGTATTTT
>TRBV9|TRBD1|-|TRBJ1-1
CASTGTGGWAFF
TGTGCCAGCACCGGGACAGGGGGCTGGGCTTTCTTT
>TRBV9|-|-|TRBJ1-2
CASSPGGRYGYTF
TGTGCCAGCAGCCCCGGGGGTCGCTATGGCTACACCTTC
>TRBV20-1|TRBD1|-|TRBJ1-3
CSAGDRGLGNTIYF
TGCAGTGCTGGTGACAGGGGGCTTGGAAACACCATATATTTT
>TRBV28|-|-|TRBJ2-3
CASSRAGSIGTQYF
TGTGCCAGCAGTCGGGCGGGGTCCATAGGTACGCAGTATTTT
>TRBV6-5|TRBD1|-|TRBJ1-5
CASRRDRRDLSQHF
TGTGCCAGCAGACGGGACAGGAGGGACTTGTCCCAGCATTTT
>TRBV6-5|-|-|TRBJ2-7
CASSYSGDEQYF
TGTGCCAGCAGTTATTCGGGGGACGAGCAGTACTTC
>TRBV3-1/TRBV3-2|TRBD1|-|TRBJ1-4
CASSQGTGSREKLFF
TGTGCCAGCAGCCAAGGGACAGGGAGCAGAGAAAAACTGTTTTTT
>TRBV30|TRBD1|-|TRBJ1-3
CAWEPQGGPSGNTIYF
TGTGCCTGGGAACCTCAGGGGGGCCCCTCTGGAAACACCATATATTTT
>TRBV4-1|-|-|TRBJ1-3
CASSQGLGNTIYF
TGCGCCAGCAGCCAAGGACTAGGAAACACCATATATTTT
>TRBV7-8|-|once|TRBJ2-2
CASGGKMNTGELFF
TGTGCCAGCGGGGGGAAGATGAACACCGGGGAGCTGTTTTTT
>TRBV7-8|-|-|TRBJ1-3
CASSLQGGKAGNTIYF
TGTGCCAGCAGCCTCCAAGGAGGAAAGGCTGGAAACACCATATATTTT
>TRBV5-4|TRBD2|-|TRBJ2-7
CASSKGGGGTYEQYF
TGTGCCAGCAGCAAAGGCGGGGGGGGAACCTACGAGCAGTACTTC
>TRBV18|TRBD1|-|TRBJ1-3
CASSTTGTGTGNTIYF
TGTGCCAGCTCAACCACAGGGACAGGGACTGGAAACACCATATATTTT
>TRBV27|TRBD1|-|TRBJ1-2
CASSPTGTGYGYTF
TGTGCCAGCAGTCCGACCGGGACAGGGTATGGCTACACCTTC
>TRBV5-6|-|-|TRBJ2-5
CASSSLYQETQYF
TGTGCCAGCAGCTCCCTTTACCAAGAGACCCAGTACTTC
>TRBV6-5|TRBD2|-|TRBJ2-7
CASSRSGGAAYEQYF
TGTGCCAGCAGTCGTAGCGGGGGGGCCGCCTACGAGCAGTACTTC
>TRBV4-1|TRBD1|few|TRBJ2-2
CASSQGRTGMAGELFF
TGCGCCAGCAGCCAAGGGAGGACAGGGATGGCCGGGGAGCTGTTTTTT
>TRBV9|TRBD1|-|TRBJ1-1
CASSKGQGGTEAFF
TGTGCCAGCAGCAAGGGACAGGGGGGCACTGAAGCTTTCTTT
>TRBV29-1|-|once|TRBJ2-3
CSVGPTGMNTQYF
TGCAGCGTCGGACCTACGGGGATGAATACGCAGTATTTT
>TRBV7-9|TRBD1|once|TRBJ1-4
CASSRETGGGEKLFF
TGTGCCAGCAGCAGAGAGACAGGGGGCGGAGAAAAACTGTTTTTT
>TRBV18|-|-|TRBJ2-2
CASSPPGGVRANTGELFF
TGTGCCAGCTCACCACCGGGCGGGGTCAGGGCGAACACCGGGGAGCTGTTTTTT
>TRBV19|TRBD2|-|TRBJ2-4
CASRMERTSGSKNIQYF
TGTGCCAGTAGGATGGAACGGACTAGCGGGTCCAAAAACATTCAGTACTTC
>TRBV5-1|TRBD2|-|TRBJ2-3
CASSVMTSGATDTQYF
TGCGCCAGCAGCGTAATGACTAGCGGGGCAACAGATACGCAGTATTTT
>TRBV11-2|TRBD1|-|TRBJ1-5
CASSWDRGNQPQHF
TGTGCCAGCAGCTGGGACAGGGGCAATCAGCCCCAGCATTTT
>TRBV18|-|few|TRBJ1-5
CASSHQVSNQPQHF
TGTGCCAGCTCTCATCAGGTTAGCAATCAGCCCCAGCATTTT
>TRBV30|TRBD1|-|TRBJ1-2
CAWESGGANYGYTF
TGTGCCTGGGAATCAGGGGGAGCTAACTATGGCTACACCTTC
>TRBV5-4|TRBD1|-|TRBJ1-4
CASSLTGGDNEKLFF
TGTGCCAGCAGCTTGACAGGGGGAGATAATGAAAAACTGTTTTTT
>TRBV18|-|-|TRBJ1-2
CASSPPQGGYGYTF
TGTGCCAGCTCACCACCACAGGGTGGCTATGGCTACACCTTC
>TRBV5-4|-|-|TRBJ1-2
CASSLQARANYGYTF
TGTGCCAGCAGCTTGCAGGCGAGAGCTAACTATGGCTACACCTTC
>TRBV6-1|TRBD2|-|TRBJ2-7
CASSEGRGVSYEQYF
TGTGCCAGCAGTGAAGGGCGGGGGGTGAGTTACGAGCAGTACTTC
>TRBV30|-|-|TRBJ2-1
CAWSVGVIWDEQFF
TGTGCCTGGAGTGTAGGGGTAATTTGGGATGAGCAGTTCTTC
>TRBV5-1|TRBD1|-|TRBJ2-7
CASSLDGTGLGEQYF
TGCGCCAGCAGCTTGGACGGGACAGGCCTCGGCGAGCAGTACTTC
>TRBV7-2|TRBD2|-|TRBJ2-2
CASSLGVAGLGHGELFF
TGTGCCAGCAGCTTAGGGGTAGCGGGGCTGGGGCACGGGGAGCTGTTTTTT
>TRBV6-6|-|-|TRBJ1-6
CASSYSGGVGSPLHF
TGTGCCAGCAGTTACTCAGGGGGTGTTGGTTCACCCCTCCACTTT